A selection of T cell receptor beta chains follows, all from one sample in a study of cytomegalovirus exposure and HLA in healthy donors. Using immunoSEQ multiplex PCR, the repertoire was profiled, and TCRdb retains in-frame clones only, with some absent. Of 150,000 or so clones in the sample, 65% to 85% were seen once. The sequenced material came from PBMCs. All receptors derive from a male donor in good health and CMV-seropositive. Each CDR3 is given with its conserved first and last residue. The D gene is left open where the match is weak. Some rows mark clone size as missing; the rest say once, few, many or name a class of expanded clone.

j_gene: TRBJ1-2
v_gene: TRBV7-9
abundance: -
d_gene: -
CDR3nt: TGTGCCAGCAGCTTATACGCCCAACGGGGTGGCTATGGCTACACCTTC
CDR3aa: CASSLYAQRGGYGYTF

j_gene: TRBJ2-2
v_gene: TRBV7-6
abundance: -
d_gene: -
CDR3nt: TGTGCCAGCAGCTTAGTTTCAGGGGACACCGGGGAGCTGTTTTTT
CDR3aa: CASSLVSGDTGELFF

j_gene: TRBJ2-2
v_gene: TRBV4-3
abundance: -
d_gene: TRBD1
CDR3nt: TGCGCCAGCAGCCATACCGGGACAGGGTTGGACACCGGGGAGCTGTTTTTT
CDR3aa: CASSHTGTGLDTGELFF

j_gene: TRBJ2-3
v_gene: TRBV29-1
abundance: -
d_gene: -
CDR3nt: TGCAGCGTTCCACATCGCGGATACACAGATACGCAGTATTTT
CDR3aa: CSVPHRGYTDTQYF

j_gene: TRBJ2-1
v_gene: TRBV7-2
abundance: -
d_gene: TRBD2
CDR3nt: TGTGCCAGCAGCCTGGGACTAGCCTACAATGAGCAGTTCTTC
CDR3aa: CASSLGLAYNEQFF

j_gene: TRBJ2-1
v_gene: TRBV30
abundance: -
d_gene: TRBD2
CDR3nt: TGTGCCTGGAGTCTAGCGGGAGAGAGTGAGCAGTTCTTC
CDR3aa: CAWSLAGESEQFF

j_gene: TRBJ1-4
v_gene: TRBV9
abundance: few
d_gene: TRBD1
CDR3nt: TGTGCCAGCAGCGTAGCGGGACAGGGTGATGAAAAACTGTTTTTT
CDR3aa: CASSVAGQGDEKLFF

j_gene: TRBJ1-1
v_gene: TRBV5-1
abundance: -
d_gene: -
CDR3nt: TGCGCCAGCAGCTTGGGAGGGTTCACTGAAGCTTTCTTT
CDR3aa: CASSLGGFTEAFF

j_gene: TRBJ1-5
v_gene: TRBV2
abundance: -
d_gene: -
CDR3nt: TGTGCCAGCAGGCCCCGGGAGCATAATCAGCCCCAGCATTTT
CDR3aa: CASRPREHNQPQHF

j_gene: TRBJ1-4
v_gene: TRBV7-9
abundance: -
d_gene: -
CDR3nt: TGTGCCAGCAGCTTAGAGACAGATAATGAAAAACTGTTTTTT
CDR3aa: CASSLETDNEKLFF

j_gene: TRBJ2-7
v_gene: TRBV7-2
abundance: -
d_gene: -
CDR3nt: TGTGCCAGCAGCCCCTTGGAGGAGCAGTACTTC
CDR3aa: CASSPLEEQYF

j_gene: TRBJ1-5
v_gene: TRBV5-1
abundance: -
d_gene: -
CDR3nt: TGCGCCAGCAGCTTGGAGGGGACTCTCAATCAGCCCCAGCATTTT
CDR3aa: CASSLEGTLNQPQHF

j_gene: TRBJ2-7
v_gene: TRBV7-6
abundance: -
d_gene: -
CDR3nt: TGTGCCAGCAGCTTAGGCCCGAGCTCCTACGAGCAGTACTTC
CDR3aa: CASSLGPSSYEQYF

j_gene: TRBJ1-5
v_gene: TRBV19
abundance: -
d_gene: -
CDR3nt: TGTGCCAGTAGTAATCCCCAGGGGATGGGGAATCAGCCCCAGCATTTT
CDR3aa: CASSNPQGMGNQPQHF

j_gene: TRBJ2-7
v_gene: TRBV13
abundance: -
d_gene: TRBD2
CDR3nt: TGTGCCAGCAGCCTGGGAGGGGACGAGCAGTACTTC
CDR3aa: CASSLGGDEQYF

j_gene: TRBJ2-1
v_gene: TRBV9
abundance: -
d_gene: TRBD2
CDR3nt: TGTGCCAGCAGCGTAGCTACTAGCGGGATAAATGAGCAGTTCTTC
CDR3aa: CASSVATSGINEQFF

j_gene: TRBJ2-7
v_gene: TRBV7-9
abundance: once
d_gene: TRBD2
CDR3nt: TGTGCCAGCAGCGGACAGCGGGAGGAAGCCTACGAGCAGTACTTC
CDR3aa: CASSGQREEAYEQYF

j_gene: TRBJ2-7
v_gene: TRBV2
abundance: -
d_gene: TRBD1
CDR3nt: TGTGCCGGGGGTACCGGGACAGGGTCATACGAGCAGTACTTC
CDR3aa: CAGGTGTGSYEQYF

j_gene: TRBJ1-4
v_gene: TRBV27
abundance: once
d_gene: TRBD1
CDR3nt: TGTGCCAGCAGTTGGACAGGGGGCGTCAGAACTAATGAAAAACTGTTTTTT
CDR3aa: CASSWTGGVRTNEKLFF